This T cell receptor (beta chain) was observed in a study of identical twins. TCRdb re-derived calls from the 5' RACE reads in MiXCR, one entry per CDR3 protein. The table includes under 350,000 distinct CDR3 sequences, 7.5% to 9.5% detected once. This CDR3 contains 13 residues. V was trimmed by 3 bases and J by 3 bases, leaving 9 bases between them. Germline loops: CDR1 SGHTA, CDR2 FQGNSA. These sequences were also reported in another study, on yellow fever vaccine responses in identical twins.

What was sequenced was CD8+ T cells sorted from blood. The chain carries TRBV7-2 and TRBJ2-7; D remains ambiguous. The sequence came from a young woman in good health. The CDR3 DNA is TGTGCCAGCAGCTTTGCGAGCCTCTACGAGCAGTACTTC. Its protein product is CASSFASLYEQYF.